The text below deals with one TCR beta chain. This specimen belongs to a study of T cell changes during pregnancy in multiple sclerosis. This CDR3 is built from 15 residues. The germline V gene has CDR1 SGHRS and CDR2 YFSETQ. The ends lost 2 bases at V and 10 bases at J; junction bases unmatched: 9. Clones were sequenced by immunoSEQ multiplex PCR, and TCRdb holds only the in-frame ones, with some missing. This table holds about 36,000 clones, around 93% found once. The chain joins TRBV5-1 to TRBJ2-1, with 10 bases that match TRBD2. The sequencing here drew on CD4+ T cells from peripheral blood mononuclear cells, taken in the first trimester of pregnancy. The TCR was taken from a female donor with multiple sclerosis, enrolled in a pregnancy study. Written as DNA, the CDR3 is TGCGCCAGCAGCTTCCAGACTAGCGGGCTCCAAGAGCAGTTCTTC. The encoded protein is CASSFQTSGLQEQFF.